This T cell receptor (beta chain) is drawn from a study of T-cell memory formation after mild COVID-19. About this clonotype itself: The target antigen is unknown.

TCRdb reprocessed the 5' RACE reads with MiXCR, giving one entry per CDR3 protein. The sample includes approximately 260,000 distinct CDR3 sequences, 15% to 20% of them seen just once. Findings of the study overall: Within pre-infection memory, some responding clones were found, suggesting cross-reactive memory joined.

This CDR3 spans 12 amino acids. V lost 3 bases to trimming and J lost 8 bases, with 10 bases between them. CDR1 and CDR2 (germline): SEHNR, FQNEAQ (reference sequence). The genes are TRBV7-9 and TRBJ1-2; perhaps TRBD1 as D (5 bases). The sequenced sample consisted of PBMCs or a T cell subset sorted from them (not recorded which). This clonotype was sampled from a man aged 18 to 30 who had mild COVID-19 (a few samples of this study predate the infection). Cell type and time point are not known. The CDR3 loop reads CASSLYGAGYTF. The DNA of the CDR3 is TGTGCCAGCAGCTTGTACGGGGCCGGCTACACCTTC.